The 20 T cell receptor beta chains below were found in one sample sequenced in a study of OX40 agonist ivuxolimab in advanced cancers. The data were produced by immunoSEQ multiplex PCR, yet TCRdb's version contains in-frame clones alone and is incomplete. The data hold 90,000 to 120,000 clones, with about nine tenths observed a single time. Sample: CD4+ or CD8+ T cells sorted from blood, taken in a trial of the OX40 agonist ivuxolimab. These receptors were obtained from an adult with an advanced solid tumor such as melanoma, head and neck, liver or kidney cancer.

The V call is TRBV6-5, the J call TRBJ2-7; 8 positions agree with TRBD2. The CDR3 loop spans 14 amino acids. Trimming at V came to 6 bases and at J to 3 bases, leaving 7 bases not matched to a gene. CDR1 is MNHEY and CDR2 is SVGAGI in the germline V gene. This CDR3 is CASSRGLAGYEQYF. The DNA of the CDR3 is TGTGCCAGCAGCCGAGGACTAGCTGGCTACGAGCAGTACTTC.

This clone was detected once. The V gene is TRBV6-1, the J gene TRBJ2-1, with 8 bases aligning to TRBD2. The CDR3 has 16 residues. With 2 bases clipped from V and 2 bases from J, the junction kept 5 bases outside the gene matches. CDR1 and CDR2 from the germline V gene are MNHNS and SASEGT. In DNA form, the CDR3 reads TGTGCCAGCAGTGAAATCACTAGCGGTGCCTACAATGAGCAGTTCTTC. Its protein product is CASSEITSGAYNEQFF.

The chain employs TRBV7-2 and TRBJ2-4; weak D call: TRBD2 (5 bases). The germline gives CDR1 SGHTA, CDR2 FQGNSA. Trimming stripped 4 bases from V and 8 bases from J, with 15 bases between. The CDR3 contains 14 residues. DNA of the CDR3: TGTGCCAGCAGCTCCCTCCTCCCCGGGGACATTCAGTACTTC. Amino acid sequence: CASSSLLPGDIQYF.

This chain's CDR3 is CASSLKGSGAGNTIYF. DNA of the CDR3: TGTGCCAGCAGCTTAAAGGGTAGCGGGGCTGGAAACACCATATATTTT. V gene TRBV7-9 combines with J gene TRBJ1-3; D is uncertain. CDR3 length: 16 amino acids. V shed 2 bases and J shed 2 bases, with 13 bases lying between them. Germline CDR1 and CDR2: SEHNR and FQNEAQ (reference sequence).

This rearrangement joins TRBV6-1 to TRBJ1-1; 8 bases fit TRBD1. Germline CDR1 and CDR2: MNHNS and SASEGT. After removal of 0 bases from V and 1 base from J, the junction contained 10 bases not matched to a gene. CDR3 length equals 18 residues. The CDR3 bases are TGTGCCAGCAGTGAAGCGAGGACAGGGACGTTGAGGAACACTGAAGCTTTCTTT. This gives the protein CASSEARTGTLRNTEAFF.

The gene calls are TRBV18 and TRBJ2-3; D is unresolved. CDR1 is KGHSH and CDR2 is LQKENI in the germline V gene. V dropped 5 bases and J dropped 0 bases, with 15 bases sitting between them. The CDR3 loop spans 16 amino acids. This CDR3 reads CASSRNGRVSTDTQYF. The CDR3 nucleotides read TGTGCCAGCTCAAGAAACGGACGAGTTAGCACAGATACGCAGTATTTT.

The rearrangement joins TRBV7-8 to TRBJ2-2; D call uncertain. The CDR3 spans 13 residues. Germline-derived CDR1 and CDR2 are SGHVS and FQNEAQ. V shed 1 base and J shed 3 bases, with 3 bases lying between them. CDR3 in amino acids: CASSLVDTGELFF. CDR3 bases: TGTGCCAGCAGCTTAGTGGACACCGGGGAGCTGTTTTTT.

Only one count was recorded for this clone. The rearrangement uses TRBV2 and TRBJ1-4, with TRBD1 matching over 9 bases. The V segment lost 6 bases and the J segment 4 bases; nucleotides outside the gene matches: 3. The CDR3 runs 14 residues. CDR1 and CDR2 from the germline V gene are SNHLY and FYNNEI. Here the CDR3 reads CASRTDRGNEKLFF. The CDR3 nucleotides read TGTGCCAGCAGGACGGACAGGGGTAATGAAAAACTGTTTTTT.

This sequence joins TRBV15 and TRBJ2-2; D call uncertain. Germline lookup yields CDR1 LNHNV and CDR2 YYDKDF (reference sequence). V was trimmed by 4 bases and J by 4 bases, leaving 10 bases between them. CDR3 length: 14 amino acids. This CDR3 reads CATSKQLSTGELFF. The CDR3, as DNA: TGTGCCACCAGCAAGCAACTGAGCACCGGGGAGCTGTTTTTT.

The chain links TRBV28 to TRBJ1-5, with D possibly being TRBD1 (6 bases). The germline V gene has CDR1 MDHEN and CDR2 SYDVKM. Trimming stripped 4 bases from V and 7 bases from J, with 14 bases between. This CDR3 comprises 14 residues. The CDR3 loop is CASSSNRVMQPQHF. The DNA of the CDR3 is TGTGCCAGCAGTTCAAACAGGGTTATGCAGCCCCAGCATTTT.

This sequence joins TRBV2 and TRBJ2-7; possibly TRBD2 for D (5 bases). Trimming pared 2 bases from V and 5 bases from J, leaving 13 bases between. Per germline, CDR1 SNHLY and CDR2 FYNNEI. CDR3 length equals 14 residues. The CDR3 protein is CASSETRGPNEQYF. CDR3 bases: TGTGCCAGCAGTGAAACTCGGGGTCCTAACGAGCAGTACTTC.

The chain links TRBV30 to TRBJ2-7, with 9 positions matching TRBD2. Germline V lookup: CDR1 GTSNPN, CDR2 SVGIG (reference sequence). With V trimmed by 2 bases and J by 7 bases, 15 bases remained unmatched. This CDR3 spans 16 amino acids. CDR3 sequence reads: CAWSRLAGDSSGEQYF. DNA of the CDR3: TGTGCCTGGAGTCGTTTAGCGGGGGACTCCTCGGGGGAGCAGTACTTC.

The chain uses TRBV5-6 and TRBJ2-1; D remains unclear. Between the trimmed V and J ends, which lost 4 bases and 3 bases, there was a span of 8 bases. In germline, CDR1 is SGHDT, CDR2 YYEEEE. This CDR3 has 13 residues. The DNA of the CDR3 is TGTGCCAGCAGCCCCACCAGCTACAATGAGCAGTTCTTC. Translation gives CASSPTSYNEQFF. Full variable domain (missing parts from reference TRBV5-6 and TRBJ2-1): DAGVTQSPTHLIKTRGQQVTLRCSPKSGHDTVSWYQQALGQGPQFIFQYYEEEERQRGNFPDRFSGHQFPNYSSELNVNALLLGDSALYLCASSPTSYNEQFFGPGTRLTVL.

This chain connects TRBV5-1 to TRBJ2-3; 7 bases match TRBD2. The V segment lost 5 bases and the J segment 2 bases; nucleotides outside the gene matches: 5. The CDR3 runs to 14 residues. Germline V gene data show CDR1 as SGHRS and CDR2 as YFSETQ. The CDR3 DNA is TGCGCCAGCAGGGGGGGACTAACCACAGATACGCAGTATTTT. Residues: CASRGGLTTDTQYF.

The gene calls are TRBV2 and TRBJ2-1, with 8 positions matching TRBD2. The CDR3 has 16 residues. The V and J ends lost 4 bases and 3 bases, in that order; junction bases with no gene match: 8. Germline CDR1 reads SNHLY; CDR2 reads FYNNEI. DNA for the CDR3: TGTGCCAGCAGTGCTATAGCGGGACTAAACTACAATGAGCAGTTCTTC. Protein product: CASSAIAGLNYNEQFF.

Concerning this clone: The same CDR3 also results from other DNA sequences found in this sample. The chain is built from TRBV6-4 and TRBJ2-5; D may be TRBD2 (7 bases). Trimming stripped 6 bases from V and 4 bases from J, with 12 bases between. Germline V gene data show CDR1 as MRHNA and CDR2 as SNTAGT. The CDR3 totals 13 residues. CDR3 protein: CASSARGGETQYF. Written as DNA, the CDR3 is TGTGCCAGCAGCGCGAGGGGGGGAGAGACCCAGTACTTC.

The chain recombines TRBV5-4 with TRBJ2-1; 7 positions match TRBD2. The CDR3 sequence is 17 residues long. V gave up 1 base and J gave up 3 bases; unmatched junction bases: 10. Germline values: CDR1 SGHNT, CDR2 YYREEE (reference sequence). The CDR3 coding sequence is TGTGCCAGCAGCTTGAAGGGGCGGCGGGAGAGCTACAATGAGCAGTTCTTC. Translating gives CASSLKGRRESYNEQFF.

This clone was observed a single time. The CDR3 region is CASSHGLSTDTQYF. CDR3 bases: TGTGCCAGCAGCCATGGGCTCTCCACAGATACGCAGTATTTT. The chain recombines TRBV14 with TRBJ2-3, with unresolved D. Trimming removed 3 bases from V and 2 bases from J, with 9 bases in between. Germline-derived CDR1 and CDR2 are SGHDN and FVKESK. The CDR3 sequence is 14 residues long. Variable domain in full (rest from reference TRBV14 and TRBJ2-3): EAGVTQFPSHSVIEKGQTVTLRCDPISGHDNLYWYRRVMGKEIKFLLHFVKESKQDESGMPNNRFLAERTGGTYSTLKVQPAELEDSGVYFCASSHGLSTDTQYFGPGTRLTVL.

This chain uses TRBV19 with TRBJ2-7; D might be TRBD2 (6 bases). Germline CDR1 and CDR2: LNHDA and SQIVND (reference sequence). V was shortened by 1 base and J by 3 bases, with 13 bases between the two germline ends. The CDR3 consists of 15 residues. CDR3 protein: CASSIAGGGVYEQYF. The CDR3 DNA follows: TGTGCCAGTAGTATAGCCGGCGGAGGGGTCTACGAGCAGTACTTC.

The chain uses TRBV11-2 and TRBJ2-1, with 9 positions matching TRBD2. The germline gives CDR1 SGHAT, CDR2 FQNNGV. This CDR3 comprises 17 residues. The V and J ends lost 5 bases and 10 bases, in that order; junction bases with no gene match: 18. The CDR3 DNA sequence: TGTGCCAGCAGCACAGGGGAACTAGCGGGCCGCGTGAACGAGCAGTTCTTC. It codes for CASSTGELAGRVNEQFF.